This T cell receptor beta chain was captured by sequencing in a study of blood T cells in healthy people across ages (dated by TCRdb to between 2014 and 2016). At the level of the whole study: In model experiments, roughly one uniquely barcoded TCR beta cDNA molecule per two T cells was captured by template switching. Using deep sequencing normalized with unique cDNA molecular identifiers, the study measured how TCR beta repertoire diversity changes with age. The donors were divided into four age groups: young (average around 17 years), middle-aged (about 39), aged (approximately 59) and long-lived (nearly 85). Two additional independent replicas of 1 million unique cDNA reads from the same blood draw were analyzed for two donors (one aged 18 to 30 and one aged 80 or older). On the study overall, not on this receptor specifically: Because donor CMV infection status was unknown, age-related changes in expanded clonotypes were potentially confounded. As age increased, observed TCR beta diversity per million T cells dropped in a roughly linear way, and a significant reduction was already evident by age 40. Total diversity estimates from one million sequenced T cells were considered lower bounds and underestimates. The percentage of naive T cells measured by flow cytometry correlated strongly with observed TCR beta diversity. Because profiling used bulk unsorted PBMCs, naive and antigen-experienced compartments could not be compared conclusively. The long-lived group showed more naive CD4+ T cells, fewer expanded clones and increased TCR diversity than the aged group, suggesting age selection.

Library construction relied on 5' RACE. Sequencing used an Illumina HiSeq 2500. A second about 6 to 11 cycle PCR used a sample-barcoded 5' primer and a J-beta primer mix. Each TCR beta cDNA molecule received a unique molecular identifier from a template-switch 5' adaptor carrying 12 random nucleotides. Each sample yielded at least 3 million CDR3-containing paired-end reads. All of the RNA was converted into first-strand cDNA using the Mint cDNA synthesis kit, with a TRBC-specific oligonucleotide serving as the primer. All cDNA was treated with uracil-DNA glycosylase and then went through a first 18-cycle PCR with the universal primers M1SS and BC2_uni_R. Per the authors' processing: For normalization, 1 million high-quality reads were randomly selected from each sample, with every read carrying a distinct molecular identifier. Instead of being binned into consensus sequences, reads that shared molecular identifiers were thrown out. MiTCR, set to a Q25 quality threshold and the strictest error-elimination algorithm, was used for CDR3 identification, clonotype clustering and error correction. A nonparametric unseen species model with Euler transformation was used to estimate lower-bound total TCR beta diversity. The public reads were run again by TCRdb, first through fastp at Q25 and then through MiXCR, and only productive beta chains were kept. Rows matching on CDR3 protein sequence are summarized as one entry with the most common DNA and genes. TCRdb's processing, not the authors' own work, is the source of the V and J calls. The table for this sample lists approximately 800,000 distinct CDR3 sequences; roughly 25% of them were counted only once. The top ten constitute 3% of the sample.

The trim is 1 base for V and 1 base for J, with a gap of 8 bases between the germline ends. The germline V gene gives CDR1 as SGHRS and CDR2 as YFSETQ. Inclusive of the bounding cysteine and phenylalanine, the CDR3 is 15 residues long. Only the CDR3 portion is preserved as DNA: 45 bases, with reading frame beginning at the first base. The table lists this clonotype with a few counts. This receptor's antigen is unknown. Within one base of it there is no much larger clone, and no base qualities were kept. The donors were roughly 39 Caucasian individuals from Russia, aged 6 to 90 years, who were systemically healthy. Each donor gave 9 to 10 milliliters of peripheral blood, collected into EDTA-treated Vacutainer tubes. PBMCs were isolated by Ficoll-Paque density-gradient centrifugation, with at least 6.5 million obtained per sample. Total RNA was extracted from PBMCs with Trizol reagent, with at least 5 micrograms obtained per sample. For every donor, flow cytometry on a PBMC aliquot measured the percentage of naive CD45RAhigh/CD27high T cells.

Separately, the same data were catalogued under a study of T cells of mothers and their children. Drawing on the second study: Donors were nine systemically healthy Caucasian individuals: three mothers and their six children. cDNA synthesis used all of the extracted RNA, with 1.5 ug of RNA in each 15 ul reaction. In the second PCR, the M1S primer added sample barcodes and 2-4 random nucleotides. Over 9.5 million TCR beta CDR3 reads came from each mother, compared with 2.5 million to 3.5 million reads from each child. In both related and unrelated pairs, thymic selection shapes the output of TCR recombination in a similar way, with inherited differences having only a minor effect. Normalized repertoire overlap in related mother-child pairs was always slightly higher than in unrelated mother-child pairs, but the difference was never significant. No persistent microchimeric T cell clones were detected, at a sensitivity of about 100 clones per million clonotypes. Deep NGS was used in the study to compare the TCR beta repertoires of mothers and children and to look for features that separate related mother-child pairs from unrelated individuals. On average, the children were 11 +/- 4 years old, while the mothers were roughly 36 +/- 4 years old. Libraries were sequenced on Illumina HiSeq 2000 with 100+100 nt paired-end reads after adapter ligation with NEBNext reagents. To avoid cross-contamination, the mother libraries and the child libraries were prepared a month apart and sequenced in separate runs. Each donor had between about 450,000 and 2,100,000 distinct TCR beta clonotypes identified. Naive TCR beta clonotypes were estimated from low-frequency clonotypes matched to each donor's FACS-determined naive share, without sorting.

The rearranged segments are TRBV5-1 and TRBJ2-2; no confident D gene assignment can be made. This clonotype was sampled from a boy between 10 and 17 years old in good health. The sequenced material came from blood. The DNA reads as follows: TGCGCCAGCAGCTTGCTTGACGTGAACACCGGGGAGCTGTTTTTT. It translates as CASSLLDVNTGELFF.